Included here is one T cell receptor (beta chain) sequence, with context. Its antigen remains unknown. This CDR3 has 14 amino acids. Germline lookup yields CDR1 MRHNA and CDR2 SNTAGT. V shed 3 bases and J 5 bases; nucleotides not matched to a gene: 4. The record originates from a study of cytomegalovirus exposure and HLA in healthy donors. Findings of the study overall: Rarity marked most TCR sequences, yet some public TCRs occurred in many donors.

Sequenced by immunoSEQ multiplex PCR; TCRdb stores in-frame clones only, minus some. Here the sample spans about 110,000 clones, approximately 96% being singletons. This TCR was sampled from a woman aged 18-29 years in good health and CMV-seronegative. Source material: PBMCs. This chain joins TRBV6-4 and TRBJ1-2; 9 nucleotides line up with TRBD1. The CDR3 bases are TGTGCCAGCAGTGAGAATGGACAGGGGTATGGCTACACCTTC. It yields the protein CASSENGQGYGYTF.